These T cell receptor beta chains were read from a single sample in a study of T-cell memory formation after mild COVID-19. TCRdb reanalysed the 5' RACE reads using MiXCR and keeps one entry per CDR3 protein. Of over 500,000 distinct CDR3 sequences in the sample, approximately 15% were seen once. The sample taken for sequencing was PBMCs or a T cell subset sorted from them (not recorded which). The receptors originated from an adult woman who had mild COVID-19 (a few samples of this study predate the infection). Cell type and time point are not known. Both conserved end residues are part of each CDR3. The order of the fields is J gene, V gene, CDR3 protein.

J gene: TRBJ2-1; V gene: TRBV10-3; CDR3 protein: CAISETSNHEQFF
J gene: TRBJ2-3; V gene: TRBV11-3; CDR3 protein: CASSPVGRTDTQYF
J gene: TRBJ1-5; V gene: TRBV20-1; CDR3 protein: CSARPRAGIGAQHF
J gene: TRBJ2-3; V gene: TRBV6-5; CDR3 protein: CATQRGQGTDTQYF
J gene: TRBJ2-5; V gene: TRBV7-3; CDR3 protein: CASSQTGGQGTQYF
J gene: TRBJ2-3; V gene: TRBV7-3; CDR3 protein: CASSLYGSGSPDTQYF
J gene: TRBJ1-1; V gene: TRBV12-3/TRBV12-4; CDR3 protein: CASSPTKGATEAFF
J gene: TRBJ1-1; V gene: TRBV12-5; CDR3 protein: CASGLLSEAFF
J gene: TRBJ2-7; V gene: TRBV5-1; CDR3 protein: CASSFLRDREFINDEQYF
J gene: TRBJ1-4; V gene: TRBV20-1; CDR3 protein: CSARKDSFEKLFF
J gene: TRBJ1-6; V gene: TRBV5-1; CDR3 protein: CASSGGQGANSPLHF
J gene: TRBJ2-7; V gene: TRBV29-1; CDR3 protein: CSAALGGDEQYF
J gene: TRBJ2-7; V gene: TRBV20-1; CDR3 protein: CSARQGAGEQYF
J gene: TRBJ2-7; V gene: TRBV2; CDR3 protein: CASSNGPTADYEQYF
J gene: TRBJ2-1; V gene: TRBV7-6; CDR3 protein: CASRGTGSNEQFF
J gene: TRBJ1-2; V gene: TRBV6-5; CDR3 protein: CATLTRGQDGYTF
J gene: TRBJ2-3; V gene: TRBV20-1; CDR3 protein: CSASDEKRTDTQYF
J gene: TRBJ2-1; V gene: TRBV20-1; CDR3 protein: CSVTRGRGYNEQFF
J gene: TRBJ2-7; V gene: TRBV23-1; CDR3 protein: CASSQSRNRGQATYEQYF
J gene: TRBJ2-5; V gene: TRBV7-9; CDR3 protein: CASSLARTGQETQYF
J gene: TRBJ2-5; V gene: TRBV6-2/TRBV6-3; CDR3 protein: CASSQTGTSGQETQYF
J gene: TRBJ2-3; V gene: TRBV4-1; CDR3 protein: CASSQDPLATFTDTQYF
J gene: TRBJ2-7; V gene: TRBV5-5; CDR3 protein: CASSSDLGREQYF
J gene: TRBJ2-3; V gene: TRBV29-1; CDR3 protein: CSVGIAGGSADTQYF
J gene: TRBJ2-3; V gene: TRBV20-1; CDR3 protein: CSARALGTDTQYF
J gene: TRBJ1-2; V gene: TRBV24-1; CDR3 protein: CATSDLYGTGGGYTF
J gene: TRBJ2-1; V gene: TRBV29-1; CDR3 protein: CSVLTGGLNEQFF